Listed below are T cell receptor beta chains from one sample, sequenced in a study of OX40 agonist ivuxolimab in advanced cancers. TCRdb keeps only in-frame clones here, not all; method: immunoSEQ multiplex PCR. The sample contains more than 45,000 clones, 89% of which appear only once. Sequences were derived from CD4+ or CD8+ T cells sorted from blood, sampled in a trial of the OX40 agonist ivuxolimab. The source is an adult with an advanced solid tumor such as melanoma, head and neck, liver or kidney cancer. Both conserved end residues are part of each CDR3. The D gene is left open where the match is weak. Clone sizes are given selectively: once, few, many, or a class where the clone is expanded.

CDR3 length	V gene	clone size	D gene	J gene	CDR3 DNA	CDR3 protein
18	TRBV6-4	-	TRBD2	TRBJ2-6	TGTGCCAGCAGTGACTCGACTAGCGGGAGCTCTGGGGCCAACGTCCTGACTTTC	CASSDSTSGSSGANVLTF
12	TRBV19	few	-	TRBJ1-1	TGTGCCAGTAGTAAAGGGAACACTGAAGCTTTCTTT	CASSKGNTEAFF
11	TRBV18	-	-	TRBJ2-1	TGTGCCAGCTCACCTGCCGGGGAGCAGTTCTTC	CASSPAGEQFF
13	TRBV7-3	-	-	TRBJ2-5	TGTGCCAGCAGCCTTGAGGGAGAAGAGACCCAGTACTTC	CASSLEGEETQYF
14	TRBV10-3	-	TRBD1	TRBJ1-4	TGTGCCATCAGTGGGGACAGAACTAATGAAAAACTGTTTTTT	CAISGDRTNEKLFF
13	TRBV6-6	-	-	TRBJ2-1	TGTGCCAGCAGTTCACAAGGGGGGTTCGAGCAGTTCTTC	CASSSQGGFEQFF
14	TRBV6-6	-	-	TRBJ1-6	TGTGCCAGCTACCCACACCTGGGGGGTTCACCCCTCCACTTT	CASYPHLGGSPLHF
12	TRBV5-1	-	TRBD1	TRBJ1-1	TGCGCCAGCAGCCAACAGGGGTCTGAAGCTTTCTTT	CASSQQGSEAFF
11	TRBV6-1	-	-	TRBJ2-7	TGTGCCAGCATCCGGGGGCGCGAGCAGTACTTC	CASIRGREQYF
20	TRBV6-1	-	-	TRBJ1-5	TGTGCCAGCAGTGAAGCTTACGCGGGACTCAGTAAATATAGCAATCAGCCCCAGCATTTT	CASSEAYAGLSKYSNQPQHF
15	TRBV7-8	-	-	TRBJ2-1	TGTGCCAGCAGCTTAGGCTCTGGAAGTCACAATGAGCAGTTCTTC	CASSLGSGSHNEQFF
16	TRBV4-1	once	TRBD1	TRBJ2-7	TGCGCCAGCAGCCAAGACCCGACAGGGTTGACCTACGAGCAGTACTTC	CASSQDPTGLTYEQYF
16	TRBV6-6	-	TRBD1	TRBJ1-5	TGTGCCAGCAGCCCGCGAGGAGGGGGCAACAATCAGCCCCAGCATTTT	CASSPRGGGNNQPQHF
11	TRBV29-1	-	-	TRBJ2-1	TGCAGCGTCCCAAATGGCAATGAGCAGTTCTTC	CSVPNGNEQFF
14	TRBV5-1	-	-	TRBJ2-3	TGCGCCAGCAGCTTGGAACAGCCCACAGATACGCAGTATTTT	CASSLEQPTDTQYF
12	TRBV19	-	TRBD2	TRBJ2-7	TGTGCCAGTAGTCCGTTCGGGGGGGAGCAGTACTTC	CASSPFGGEQYF
15	TRBV7-3	-	TRBD2	TRBJ2-1	TGTGCCAGCAGCTTTCTAGCGGGAGATCACAATGAGCAGTTCTTC	CASSFLAGDHNEQFF
15	TRBV21-1	-	-	TRBJ2-1	TGTGCCAGGAATTCTAGCGGGAGCCTCTACAATGAGCAGTTCTTC	CARNSSGSLYNEQFF
17	TRBV4-1	-	TRBD2	TRBJ2-3	TGCGCCAGCAGCCCCAGATTGGCTAGCGGGAAGTCCGATACGCAGTATTTT	CASSPRLASGKSDTQYF
11	TRBV6-1	-	-	TRBJ2-1	TGTGCCAGCTCGGATAGGGGCGAGCAGTTCTTC	CASSDRGEQFF
15	TRBV7-9	-	TRBD1	TRBJ1-4	TGTGCCAGCAGCGGACAGGGTAGGGACTTTGAGGAACTGTTTTTT	CASSGQGRDFEELFF
17	TRBV4-3	-	TRBD2	TRBJ2-5	TGCGCCAGCAGCCAAGATGTGACTAGCGGGAGAGGGGAGACCCAGTACTTC	CASSQDVTSGRGETQYF
15	TRBV6-5	-	TRBD1	TRBJ1-1	TGTGCCAGCAGTTACTTGCAGGGGGGAGACACTGAAGCTTTCTTT	CASSYLQGGDTEAFF
18	TRBV4-3	-	-	TRBJ1-4	TGCGCCAGCAGCCAAGATAGGACGGAGTTACGAACTAATGAAAAACTGTTTTTT	CASSQDRTELRTNEKLFF
14	TRBV5-8	-	-	TRBJ1-1	TGTGCCAGCACCCCCCTGGGCGGGGCCACTGAAGCTTTCTTT	CASTPLGGATEAFF
15	TRBV9	once	-	TRBJ2-2	TGTGCCAGCAGCGCGGGCCCAGGATTCCCCGGGGAGCTGTTTTTT	CASSAGPGFPGELFF
14	TRBV9	-	TRBD2	TRBJ2-5	TGTGCCAGCAGCGCCGACAGCGGGGGGAAGACCCAGTACTTC	CASSADSGGKTQYF
13	TRBV6-5	-	-	TRBJ1-5	TGTGCCAGCAGAAGGACCGAAAATCAGCCCCAGCATTTT	CASRRTENQPQHF
13	TRBV7-9	-	-	TRBJ1-5	TGTGCCAGCAGCTTAGGCGGGGGTCAGCCCCAGCATTTT	CASSLGGGQPQHF
13	TRBV4-3	-	-	TRBJ2-5	TGCGCCAGCAGCCAAGATGGCCTGGAGACCCAGTACTTC	CASSQDGLETQYF
14	TRBV11-2	-	-	TRBJ2-7	TGTGCCAGCAGCTTAGATCTTAGGGGGTTCGAGCAGTACTTC	CASSLDLRGFEQYF
14	TRBV6-5	-	-	TRBJ1-5	TGTGCCAGCAGTAAAGGGTTAAGCAATCAGCCCCAGCATTTT	CASSKGLSNQPQHF
15	TRBV28	once	TRBD2	TRBJ2-1	TGTGCCAGCAGTTTGCGACTAGCGGGAGATAATGAGCAGTTCTTC	CASSLRLAGDNEQFF
15	TRBV7-9	-	TRBD1	TRBJ1-2	TGTGCCAGCAGCCCACTAGGGACAGGGGCCTATGGCTACACCTTC	CASSPLGTGAYGYTF
13	TRBV4-1	-	-	TRBJ1-5	TGCGCCAGCAGCCAAGCCCAATATCAGCCCCAGCATTTT	CASSQAQYQPQHF
14	TRBV27	-	-	TRBJ1-1	TGTGCCAGCAGTTTTCCGGGTGTCTACACTGAAGCTTTCTTT	CASSFPGVYTEAFF
14	TRBV7-3	-	-	TRBJ2-5	TGTGCCAGCAGCTTATCAGCGCTCCAAGAGACCCAGTACTTC	CASSLSALQETQYF
15	TRBV5-4	-	-	TRBJ1-3	TGTGCCAGCAGCCATCAGGGAGGATCTGGAAACACCATATATTTT	CASSHQGGSGNTIYF
16	TRBV9	-	TRBD2	TRBJ2-1	TGTGCCAGCAGCCCCTCGGGCGGGGGGCCCTACAATGAGCAGTTCTTC	CASSPSGGGPYNEQFF
16	TRBV19	-	-	TRBJ2-1	TGTGCCAGTAGTTTTTCGACAGTCGGCTCCTACAATGAGCAGTTCTTC	CASSFSTVGSYNEQFF
11	TRBV20-1	-	TRBD2	TRBJ2-3	TGCAGTGCTAGCGCCGGGGGGGGGCAGTATTTT	CSASAGGGQYF
16	TRBV25-1	-	TRBD2	TRBJ2-3	TGTGCCAGCGCGGGTACCCTGACTAGCGGATCCCTTGCGCAGTATTTT	CASAGTLTSGSLAQYF
13	TRBV18	-	-	TRBJ2-7	TGTGCCAGCTCACCCTTTCCGACCCACGAGCAGTACTTC	CASSPFPTHEQYF
15	TRBV9	-	TRBD2	TRBJ2-1	TGTGCCAGCAGCGCCAGCGGGAGGGGGTACAATGAGCAGTTCTTC	CASSASGRGYNEQFF
15	TRBV27	-	TRBD2	TRBJ2-1	TGTGCCAGCAGTTTATCTAGCGGGAGACTCAAAGTGCAGTTCTTC	CASSLSSGRLKVQFF
15	TRBV5-6	-	-	TRBJ2-1	TGTGCCAGCAGCTTGGTGGGGACTTCGTACAATGAGCAGTTCTTC	CASSLVGTSYNEQFF